This TCR beta chain originates from a study of T cell repertoires in ileal Crohn's disease. Study outcomes and limitations: High-frequency clones were more common in sorted CD8 than CD4 cells.

This clone came up once. The antigen is unknown. Trimming took 2 bases from V and 3 from J, leaving 4 bases between them. Germline assignment: CDR1 SGHAT and CDR2 FQNNGV. The CDR3 spans 13 residues. Eligibility required adulthood, ileal or ileocolonic Crohn's disease and indicated ileocolonic resection. TCRdb's table, derived via immunoSEQ multiplex PCR, lists solely in-frame clones and lacks some. The sample carries approximately 15,000 clones, roughly 78% recorded once. The sample comprised ileal tissue. This rearrangement joins TRBV11-2 to TRBJ2-2; D gene ambiguous. This sequence originates from an adult with Crohn's disease. The CDR3 bases are TGTGCCAGCAGCTTAATAGACACCGGGGAGCTGTTTTTT. Translating it yields CASSLIDTGELFF.